Presented here are 24 T cell receptor beta chains from one specimen sequenced in a study of a mutant IDH1 vaccine in newly diagnosed glioma. Sequencing used immunoSEQ multiplex PCR; TCRdb keeps in-frame clones, though not all of them. The sample consists of fewer than 30,000 clones, approximately 80% of them appearing once. No antigen has been assigned to these receptors. Noted time point: week 5, during vaccination. Doses consisted of 300 ug of mutant IDH1 20-mer peptide each, paired with topical imiquimod. Sequenced here: PBMCs, sampled from a glioma patient whose treatment included an IDH1 peptide vaccine. These receptors all stem from a man aged 35-49 years with glioma.

The chain carries TRBV4-3 and TRBJ1-1, with 9 bases identical to TRBD1. J was trimmed by 4 bases and V by 0 bases; bases with no gene match: 6. The length of the CDR3 is 16 residues. Germline V gene data show CDR1 as LGHNA and CDR2 as YSLEER. The CDR3 sequence: CASSQDTGGLGTEAFF. CDR3 DNA: TGCGCCAGCAGCCAAGATACAGGGGGCCTCGGCACTGAAGCTTTCTTT.

Concerning this clone itself: A junction end diverges from the germline sequence, so it may reflect a read error. The chain employs TRBV14 and TRBJ1-3; a possible D gene is TRBD1 (5 bases). The length of the CDR3 is 17 residues. Germline V gene sequence: CDR1 SGHDN, CDR2 FVKESK. The CDR3 loop reads CAGSHARTKGRGNTIYF. DNA for the CDR3: TGTGCCGGCAGCCACGCCAGAACGAAGGGGCGCGGAAACACCATATATTTT.

V and J are TRBV6-5 and TRBJ2-2; 9 bases fit TRBD1. The germline gives CDR1 MNHEY, CDR2 SVGAGI. V dropped 2 bases and J dropped 4; count of bases not matched to a gene: 5. The CDR3 has 16 residues. CDR3 DNA: TGTGCCAGCAGTTACGCGGGACAGGGTAGCACCGGGGAGCTGTTTTTT. Translated: CASSYAGQGSTGELFF.

This clone has only a few counts. This chain uses TRBV4-1 with TRBJ1-5; D not certain. V was shortened by 0 bases and J by 7 bases, with 13 bases between the two germline ends. CDR3 length equals 15 residues. CDR1 is MGHRA and CDR2 is YSYEKL in the germline V gene. CDR3 in amino acids: CASSQDREGMQPQHF. For the CDR3, the DNA is TGCGCCAGCAGCCAAGATCGGGAGGGAATGCAGCCCCAGCATTTT.

This chain links TRBV4-1 with TRBJ1-1; maybe TRBD1 (5 bases). The CDR3 consists of 17 residues. Trimming pared 4 bases from V and 0 bases from J, leaving 18 bases between. The V gene's germline CDR1 is MGHRA and CDR2 YSYEKL. CDR3 loop: CASSPSAPRAMNTEAFF. CDR3 DNA: TGCGCCAGCAGCCCCTCCGCCCCCAGGGCGATGAACACTGAAGCTTTCTTT.

The chain has TRBV11-3 and TRBJ2-1, with D unresolved. The CDR3 loop spans 13 amino acids. From germline, CDR1 is SGHNT and CDR2 YENEEA. Trimming took off 5 bases at V and 7 bases at J, with 12 bases between the two ends. Here the CDR3 reads CASSINPENEQFF. The DNA of the CDR3 is TGTGCCAGCAGCATTAACCCCGAAAATGAGCAGTTCTTC.

V is TRBV16 and J is TRBJ2-1; D gene uncertain. Trimming shortened V by 4 bases and J by 3 bases, and 13 bases separated the two germline ends. Germline CDR1 KGHSY, CDR2 FQNENV. The CDR3 runs 15 residues. The CDR3 is CASSLPWASYNEQFF. The CDR3 region has the DNA TGTGCCAGCAGCCTACCCTGGGCCAGCTACAATGAGCAGTTCTTC.

In regard to this clone: The junction shows a germline mismatch at one end, possibly a read error. This chain uses TRBV29-1 with TRBJ2-3, with D uncertain. CDR1 and CDR2 (germline): SQVTM, ANQGSEA. The CDR3 contains 13 residues. The CDR3 reads CSVVCQNTDTQCF. The CDR3, as DNA: TGCAGCGTTGTATGCCAGAACACAGATACGCAGTGTTTT.

J is TRBJ2-2 and V is TRBV5-1; D may be TRBD1 (6 bases). The germline V and J ends were trimmed by 1 base and 0 bases, with 10 bases remaining between them. Germline V gene data show CDR1 as SGHRS and CDR2 as YFSETQ. This CDR3 contains 16 residues. The CDR3 sequence is CASSLNTGSNTGELFF. CDR3 sequence (DNA): TGCGCCAGCAGCTTGAATACAGGGTCGAACACCGGGGAGCTGTTTTTT.

This clone was observed a handful of times. The rearrangement uses TRBV19 and TRBJ2-3, with 12 bases fitting TRBD2. J was trimmed by 4 bases and V by 3 bases; bases with no gene match: 11. The CDR3 covers 18 residues. Germline CDR1 and CDR2: LNHDA and SQIVND (reference sequence). CDR3: CASSMEPKLAGGPDTQYF. As DNA, the CDR3 is TGTGCCAGTAGTATGGAACCCAAACTAGCGGGAGGCCCAGATACGCAGTATTTT.

The gene calls are TRBV19 and TRBJ2-2; D possibly corresponds to TRBD1 (5 bases). Germline-derived CDR1 and CDR2 are LNHDA and SQIVND (reference sequence). The germline V and J ends were trimmed by 5 bases and 5 bases, with 15 bases remaining between them. The CDR3 has 15 residues. The CDR3 is CASSWSGQWTGELFF. The CDR3 nucleotides read TGTGCCAGTAGTTGGTCAGGACAATGGACCGGGGAGCTGTTTTTT.

V and J are TRBV19 and TRBJ2-7; D perhaps matches TRBD1 (5 bases). Germline CDR1 is LNHDA and CDR2 is SQIVND (reference sequence). This CDR3 has 18 amino acids. V gave up 5 bases and J gave up 0 bases, with 23 bases separating them. The CDR3 protein is CASSSKGMGQSLSYEQYV. DNA of the CDR3: TGTGCCAGTAGTTCTAAGGGGATGGGGCAATCCCTCTCCTACGAGCAGTACGTC.

In nucleotides, the CDR3 is TGTGCCAGCCGCCAAGGGGGTAGTGCCGGGGAGCTGTTTTTT. It codes for CASRQGGSAGELFF. This chain uses TRBV6-1 with TRBJ2-2; D perhaps matches TRBD1 (6 bases). The ends were cut back, 8 bases at V and 6 bases at J, with 16 bases in the middle. The CDR3 is 14 residues long. Germline V gene data show CDR1 as MNHNS and CDR2 as SASEGT.

This clone showed up just a few times. The CDR3 loop reads CASSPPGNYGYTF. The DNA of the CDR3 is TGTGCCAGCAGCCCGCCGGGTAACTATGGCTACACCTTC. The chain uses TRBV5-4 and TRBJ1-2; D gene uncertain. This CDR3 contains 13 residues. V lost 4 bases to trimming and J lost 1 base, with 8 bases between them. Germline values: CDR1 SGHNT, CDR2 YYREEE (reference sequence).

J is TRBJ1-4 and V is TRBV7-8; D is ambiguous. Germline lookup yields CDR1 SGHVS and CDR2 FQNEAQ. V was clipped by 1 base and J by 7 bases, with 7 bases between them. The CDR3 spans 13 residues. The DNA for the CDR3 is TGTGCCAGCAGCTTAGTCCAAAGTGAAAAACTGTTTTTT. It specifies CASSLVQSEKLFF.

The chain couples TRBV27 to TRBJ1-5; D gene uncertain. V lost 1 base and J lost 6, with 13 bases in between. The CDR3 sequence is 15 residues long. CDR1 is MNHEY and CDR2 is SMNVEV in the germline V gene (reference sequence). DNA of the CDR3: TGTGCCAGCAGTTTATTTGGGGATCCAGGTCAGCCCCAGCATTTT. This encodes CASSLFGDPGQPQHF.

The chain links TRBV13 to TRBJ2-1, with 7 bases matching TRBD1. This CDR3 contains 16 residues. Losses at the gene ends were 2 bases for V and 6 bases for J; bases not matched to a gene: 10. Germline CDR1 reads PRHDT; CDR2 reads FYEKMQ (reference sequence). DNA for the CDR3: TGTGCCAGCAGCTTATGGGTAGGGGGCAGATTCAATGAGCAGTTCTTC. Protein sequence: CASSLWVGGRFNEQFF.

The J gene is TRBJ2-1, the V gene TRBV7-8; D perhaps matches TRBD2 (6 bases). The CDR3 is made up of 15 amino acids. The V gene lost 0 bases and the J gene lost 9 bases, with 15 bases spanning the gap. Germline V gives CDR1 SGHVS, CDR2 FQNEAQ. The CDR3 loop reads CASSLAPGVLVEQFF. The CDR3 bases are TGTGCCAGCAGCTTAGCGCCGGGAGTTCTGGTTGAGCAGTTCTTC.

V usage is TRBV7-8 and J usage is TRBJ1-5, with 7 nucleotides matching TRBD1. The germline gives CDR1 SGHVS, CDR2 FQNEAQ. Trimming took 3 bases from V and 5 from J; bases not matched to a gene: 7. The CDR3 has 15 amino acids. For the CDR3, the DNA is TGTGCCAGCAGCTTTCGGCAGGGGGGCGATCAGCCCCAGCATTTT. Translated: CASSFRQGGDQPQHF. The full variable domain, in which reference TRBV7-8 and TRBJ1-5 provide the parts outside the CDR3, is GAGVSQSPRYKVAKRGQDVALRCDPISGHVSLFWYQQALGQGPEFLTYFQNEAQLDKSGLPSDRFFAERPEGSVSTLKIQRTQQEDSAVYLCASSFRQGGDQPQHFGDGTRLSIL.

The rearrangement links TRBV5-6 to TRBJ1-5; tentative D call: TRBD1 (5 bases). The length of the CDR3 is 15 residues. Germline CDR1 SGHDT, CDR2 YYEEEE. Trimming pared 0 bases from V and 2 bases from J, leaving 9 bases between. CDR3 bases: TGTGCCAGCAGCTTGGTGGGGGGACGCAATCAGCCCCAGCATTTT. Protein sequence: CASSLVGGRNQPQHF.

With regard to this clone: Mismatch with germline at one junction end may stem from a read error. This sequence joins TRBV19 and TRBJ2-5; D not resolved. Germline CDR1 is LNHDA and CDR2 is SQIVND (reference sequence). The CDR3 contains 13 residues. The CDR3 DNA is TGTGCCAGTAGTGTAGACCGTGGGGAGACCCAGTACTTC. Residues: CASSVDRGETQYF.

The rearrangement uses TRBV5-6 and TRBJ1-2; D perhaps matches TRBD1 (5 bases). The V gene lost 4 bases and the J gene lost 8 bases, with 21 bases spanning the gap. Germline V CDR1 and CDR2: SGHDT, YYEEEE. The CDR3 spans 15 residues. The CDR3 coding sequence is TGTGCCAGCAGCCCAGGCAGGGACCCCAGGCGAGGCTACACCTTC. It specifies CASSPGRDPRRGYTF.

A single count supports this clone. The CDR3 sequence: CASSVEGGSTDTQYF. The DNA of the CDR3 is TGTGCCAGCAGCGTCGAGGGAGGCAGCACAGATACGCAGTATTTT. The chain recombines TRBV9 with TRBJ2-3; a possible D gene is TRBD2 (6 bases). Germline V lookup: CDR1 SGDLS, CDR2 YYNGEE. This CDR3 region has 15 residues. V was pared by 2 bases and J by 0 bases, with 10 bases between.

This chain joins TRBV7-2 and TRBJ2-3; TRBD2 aligns across 7 bases. V shed 4 bases, J shed 1 base, and the junction held 5 bases outside the gene matches. CDR1 is SGHTA, CDR2 FQGNSA, per germline. CDR3 size: 15 residues. The CDR3 region is CASSSPLARTDTQYF. The CDR3 coding sequence is TGTGCCAGCAGCTCCCCACTAGCGCGCACAGATACGCAGTATTTT.